This paragraph reports one T cell receptor (beta chain). Only in-frame clones appear in the TCRdb table, and some are missing; sequencing was by immunoSEQ multiplex PCR. Of 50,000 to 60,000 clones listed, 75% to 95% were seen once; the top ten hold approximately 2.3%. This entry is derived from a study of T cell changes during pregnancy in multiple sclerosis. The CDR3 has 13 amino acids. Germline CDR1 reads SGHDT; CDR2 reads YYEEEE. V was clipped by 3 bases and J by 2 bases, with 6 bases between them. J is TRBJ2-1 and V is TRBV5-6, with a tentative D call TRBD1 (5 bases). The clonotype originates from a female donor in good health, enrolled as a control in a pregnancy study. Sample: peripheral blood, taken in the first trimester of pregnancy. In DNA, the CDR3 is TGTGCCAGCAGCTGGGGCACCTACAATGAGCAGTTCTTC. Translating it yields CASSWGTYNEQFF. The full variable domain, rest sourced from reference TRBV5-6 and TRBJ2-1, is DAGVTQSPTHLIKTRGQQVTLRCSPKSGHDTVSWYQQALGQGPQFIFQYYEEEERQRGNFPDRFSGHQFPNYSSELNVNALLLGDSALYLCASSWGTYNEQFFGPGTRLTVL.